This T cell receptor (beta chain) emerged from a study of T cells in Graves' hyperthyroidism and ophthalmopathy. Study observations and caveats: In validation, the model predicted ophthalmopathy. These predictions came a median about 6.5 months before onset.

TCR beta CDR3 sequences were amplified from RNA transcripts. The study used the HTBI primer set for a first-round RT-PCR of the TCR CDR3. Each CDR3 protein is one row after TCRdb ran MiXCR on the multiplex PCR reads. The data show roughly 500,000 distinct CDR3 sequences, with 15% to 20% seen just once and about 29% held by the top ten. Details on this clonotype: Its antigen remains unknown.

The clonotype originates from a woman in her twenties or thirties with Graves' ophthalmopathy. The source material was blood.

The DNA for the CDR3 is TGTGCCAGCAGCTTGGTAACCCAAGGAGCTTTCTTT. It is translated as CASSLVTQGAFF. The rearrangement links TRBV5-5 to TRBJ1-1; D is ambiguous. The germline V gene has CDR1 SGHKS and CDR2 YYEKEE (reference sequence). The CDR3 sequence is 12 residues long. Trimming took 0 bases from V and 10 from J, leaving 10 bases between them.